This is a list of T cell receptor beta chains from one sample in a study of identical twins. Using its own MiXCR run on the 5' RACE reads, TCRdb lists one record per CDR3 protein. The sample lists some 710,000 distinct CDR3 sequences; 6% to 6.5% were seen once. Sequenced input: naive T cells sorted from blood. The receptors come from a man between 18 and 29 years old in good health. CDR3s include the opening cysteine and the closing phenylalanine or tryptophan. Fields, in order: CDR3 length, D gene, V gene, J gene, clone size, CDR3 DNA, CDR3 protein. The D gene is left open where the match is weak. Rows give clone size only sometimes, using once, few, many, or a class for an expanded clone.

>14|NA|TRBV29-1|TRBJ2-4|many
TGCAGCGTTGAAGGCAGGGCGGCCAAAAACATTCAGTACTTC
CSVEGRAAKNIQYF
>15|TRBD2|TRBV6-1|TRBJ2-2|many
TGTGCCAGCACCCTGACTAGCGGGGCGACCGGGGAGCTGTTTTTT
CASTLTSGATGELFF
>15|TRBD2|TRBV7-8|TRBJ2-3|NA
TGTGCCAGCAGCGACGGACTAGTATACACAGATACGCAGTATTTT
CASSDGLVYTDTQYF
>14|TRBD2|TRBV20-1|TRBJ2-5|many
TGCAGTGCTAGAGCGGCGGGAGGCGAGAAGACCCAGTACTTC
CSARAAGGEKTQYF
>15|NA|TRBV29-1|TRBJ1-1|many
TGCAGCGTTGGTTGGATCGGGTTGGGGTACACTGAAGCTTTCTTT
CSVGWIGLGYTEAFF
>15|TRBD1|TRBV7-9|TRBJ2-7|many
TGTGCCAGCAGCCCCCCGGACAGGGATTCCTACGAGCAGTACTTC
CASSPPDRDSYEQYF
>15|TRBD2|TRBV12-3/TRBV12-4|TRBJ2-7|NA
TGTGCTAGCAGCCCCCGGGAGGGATCAACCTACGAGCAGTACTTC
CASSPREGSTYEQYF
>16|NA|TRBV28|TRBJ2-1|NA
TGTGCCAGCAGTTTATGGACTAGTAATTTGTACAATGAGCAGTTCTTC
CASSLWTSNLYNEQFF
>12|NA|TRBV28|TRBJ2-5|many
TGTGCCAGCAGTCCGGGAGTAGGGACCCAGTACTTC
CASSPGVGTQYF
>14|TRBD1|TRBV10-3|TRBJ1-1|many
TGTGCCATCAGTCAACAGGGGGCGAAAACTGAAGCTTTCTTT
CAISQQGAKTEAFF
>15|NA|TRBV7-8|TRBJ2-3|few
TGTGCCAGCAGCTCAGACCGACTAGGCCCAGATACGCAGTATTTT
CASSSDRLGPDTQYF
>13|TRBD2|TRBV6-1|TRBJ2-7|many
TGTGCCAGCGTGGCGGGAGGTTCCTACGAGCAGTACTTC
CASVAGGSYEQYF
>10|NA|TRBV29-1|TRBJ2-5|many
TGCAGCGTAATTGAGGGAACCCAGTACTTC
CSVIEGTQYF
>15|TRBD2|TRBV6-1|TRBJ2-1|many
TGTGCCAGCAGGGGGACTAGCGGGAGGTACAATGAGCAGTTCTTC
CASRGTSGRYNEQFF
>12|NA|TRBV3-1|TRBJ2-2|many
TGTGCCAGCAGCGACATCACCGGGGAGCTGTTTTTT
CASSDITGELFF
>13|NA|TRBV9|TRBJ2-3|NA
TGTGCCAGCAGCGAAGTGGTCACAGATACGCAGTATTTT
CASSEVVTDTQYF
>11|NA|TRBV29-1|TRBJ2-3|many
TGCAGCGTTGTAGCGACAGATACGCAGTATTTT
CSVVATDTQYF
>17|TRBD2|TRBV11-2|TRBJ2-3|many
TGTGCCAGCAGCTTAATCGGAGCGGGAGGGAGCACAGATACGCAGTATTTT
CASSLIGAGGSTDTQYF
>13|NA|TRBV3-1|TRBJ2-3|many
TGTGCCAGCAGCCAAGGTCGGTCCGGTACGCAGTATTTT
CASSQGRSGTQYF
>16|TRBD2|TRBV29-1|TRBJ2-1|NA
TGCAGCGTTGTAATTAGCGGGGCACCCACCTACAATGAGCAGTTCTTC
CSVVISGAPTYNEQFF
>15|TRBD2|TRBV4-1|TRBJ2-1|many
TGCGCCAGCAGCCATGGGACTAGCGGGAGAGATGAGCAGTTCTTC
CASSHGTSGRDEQFF
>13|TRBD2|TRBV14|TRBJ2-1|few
TGTGCCAGCAACCTAGCGGGAGTCAATGAGCAGTTCTTC
CASNLAGVNEQFF
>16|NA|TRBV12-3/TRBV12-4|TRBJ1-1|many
TGTGCCAGCAGTTTAGGGCCAGTGGGTTTGAACACTGAAGCTTTCTTT
CASSLGPVGLNTEAFF
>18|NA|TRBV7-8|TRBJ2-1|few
TGTGCCAGCAGCTTAGTGGGGGGTGAGGGGACTCCCGGTGTCAAGCGGTTCTTC
CASSLVGGEGTPGVKRFF
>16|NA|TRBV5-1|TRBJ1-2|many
TGCGCCAGCAGCGGGTCTCGGATGAGAACTAACTATGGCTACACCTTC
CASSGSRMRTNYGYTF
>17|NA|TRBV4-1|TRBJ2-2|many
TGCGCCAGCAGCCGGACCCCTAGCGTGGCCGACACCGGGGAGCTGTTTTTT
CASSRTPSVADTGELFF
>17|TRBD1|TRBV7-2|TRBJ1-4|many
TGTGCCAGCAGCTTAGTGGGGACAGGGGGCGCGGGAGAAAAACTGTTTTTT
CASSLVGTGGAGEKLFF
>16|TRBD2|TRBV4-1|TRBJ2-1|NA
TGCGCCAGCAGCCAAGCAACTAGCGGAGTCTACAATGAGCAGTTCTTC
CASSQATSGVYNEQFF
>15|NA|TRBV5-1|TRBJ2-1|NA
TGCGCCAGCAGCTTGAGTAGACAGGCCTACAATGAGCAGTTCTTC
CASSLSRQAYNEQFF
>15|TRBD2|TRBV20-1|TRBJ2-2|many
TGCAGTGCTGACCGTAGCGGGTTGAACACCGGGGAGCTGTTTTTT
CSADRSGLNTGELFF
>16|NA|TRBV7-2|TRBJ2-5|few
TGTGCCAGCAGGCAAGAGCGCCGGGGGCTCAAAGAGACCCAGTACTTC
CASRQERRGLKETQYF
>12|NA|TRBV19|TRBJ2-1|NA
TGTGCCACTACCCAGGCCTACAATGAGCAGTTCTTC
CATTQAYNEQFF
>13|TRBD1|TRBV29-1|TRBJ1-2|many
TGCAGCGTTGTAGGGACAGGGGGCTCTGGCTACACCTTC
CSVVGTGGSGYTF
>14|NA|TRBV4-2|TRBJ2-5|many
TGTGCCAGCAGCCAAGGTCCGGGAGAAGAGACCCAGTACTTC
CASSQGPGEETQYF
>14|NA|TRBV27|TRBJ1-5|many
TGTGCCAGCAGTCCCTTCCCTATTGGTCAGCCCCAGCATTTT
CASSPFPIGQPQHF
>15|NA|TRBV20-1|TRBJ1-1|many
TGCAGTGCTAGAGATCTAGGAGGGGGGAACACTGAAGCTTTCTTT
CSARDLGGGNTEAFF
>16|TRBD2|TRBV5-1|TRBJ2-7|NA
TGCGCCAGCAGCTCACCGGGACTAGCGGGAGCCTACGAGCAGTACTTC
CASSSPGLAGAYEQYF
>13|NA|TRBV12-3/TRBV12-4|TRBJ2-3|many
TGTGCCAGCACCCCGTCGCCGGCAGATACGCAGTATTTT
CASTPSPADTQYF
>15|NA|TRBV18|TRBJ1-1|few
TGTGCCAGCTCACCACAACAGGGAGCGGGCACTGAAGCTTTCTTT
CASSPQQGAGTEAFF
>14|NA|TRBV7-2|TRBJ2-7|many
TGTGCCAGCAGCTTGGAAGGGTTATCCTTCGAGCAGTACTTC
CASSLEGLSFEQYF
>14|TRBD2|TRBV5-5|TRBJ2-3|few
TGTGCCAGCACCACGGGGGGGAGGGCAGATACGCAGTATTTT
CASTTGGRADTQYF
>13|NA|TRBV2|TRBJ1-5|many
TGTGCCAGCAGTGATTTGGGCTATCAGCCCCAGCATTTT
CASSDLGYQPQHF
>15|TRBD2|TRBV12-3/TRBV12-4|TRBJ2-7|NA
TGTGCCAGCAGTTTGAGCACTAGCGGGAACCACGAGCAGTACTTC
CASSLSTSGNHEQYF
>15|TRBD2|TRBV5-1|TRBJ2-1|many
TGTGCCAGCAGCTCGGGACTAGCGGGATACAATGAGCAGTTCTTC
CASSSGLAGYNEQFF
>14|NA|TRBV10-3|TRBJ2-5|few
TGTGCCATCAGTGAGTCTCAGGGGCCGGAGACCCAGTACTTC
CAISESQGPETQYF
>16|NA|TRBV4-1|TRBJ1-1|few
TGCGCCAGCAGCCAAGATCGAGACAGAGGTTCTACTGAAGCTTTCTTT
CASSQDRDRGSTEAFF
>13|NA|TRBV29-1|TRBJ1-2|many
TGCAGCGTTGTAGAGGGGGGCGCTAGGGGCTACACCTTC
CSVVEGGARGYTF
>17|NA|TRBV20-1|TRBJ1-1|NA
TGCAGTGCTAGAGAACTCGTTACAGGACCTGAGAACACTGAAGCTTTCTTT
CSARELVTGPENTEAFF
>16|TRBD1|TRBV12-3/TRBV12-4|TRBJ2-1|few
TGTGCCAGCAGTTTAGTGGGGACAGGGGTGGGCGATGAGCAGTTCTTC
CASSLVGTGVGDEQFF
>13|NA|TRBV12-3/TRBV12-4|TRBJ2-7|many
TGTGCCAGCGGTAGTACAGCCCCATACGAGCAGTACTTC
CASGSTAPYEQYF
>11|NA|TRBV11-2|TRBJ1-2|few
TGTGCCAGCAGCCCGGGGACCGGCACCACCTTC
CASSPGTGTTF
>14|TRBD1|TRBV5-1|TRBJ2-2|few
TGCGCCAGCAGCCCCCGGACAGGGTCCGGGGAGCTGTTTTTT
CASSPRTGSGELFF
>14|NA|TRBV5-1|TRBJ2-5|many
TGCGCCAGCAGCTTGAAGGGACAAGCAGAGACCCAGTACTTC
CASSLKGQAETQYF
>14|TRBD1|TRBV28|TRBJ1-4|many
TGTGCCAGCAGTACCCGACAGGGGAACGAAAAACTGTTTTTT
CASSTRQGNEKLFF
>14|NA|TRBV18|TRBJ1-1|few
TGTGCCAGCTCGGGAGGACGTCAGAACACTGAAGCTTTCTTT
CASSGGRQNTEAFF
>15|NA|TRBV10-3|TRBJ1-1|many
TGTGCCATCAGTGAAGGACACCCGAAGAACACTGAAGCTTTCTTT
CAISEGHPKNTEAFF
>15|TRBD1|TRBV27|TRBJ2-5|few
TGTGCCAGCAGACAAAACAGGGGTGAGCGAGAGACCCAGTACTTC
CASRQNRGERETQYF
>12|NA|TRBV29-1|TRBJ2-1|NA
TGCAGCGTTGCAGCCCGTCGCGGTGAGCAGTTCTTC
CSVAARRGEQFF
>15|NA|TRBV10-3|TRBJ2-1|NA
TGTGCCATCAGTGACCGACTCAGCTCCTACAATGAGCAGTTCTTC
CAISDRLSSYNEQFF